Sequencing of this T cell receptor (beta chain) was carried out in a study of T cell changes during pregnancy in multiple sclerosis. The assay was immunoSEQ multiplex PCR, and TCRdb's table has in-frame clones only and misses some. The sample carries around 40,000 clones, roughly nine tenths recorded once. About this clone: The same CDR3 also results from other DNA sequences found in this sample.

The germline V gene encodes CDR1 ENHRY and CDR2 SYGVKD. With V trimmed by 0 bases and J by 3 bases, 3 bases remained unmatched. There are 16 residues in the CDR3. This sequence joins TRBV10-3 and TRBJ2-1, with TRBD2 matching 9 bases. This sample comprised CD8+ T cells from peripheral blood mononuclear cells, obtained in the second trimester of pregnancy. This receptor was identified in a female donor with multiple sclerosis, enrolled in a pregnancy study. CDR3 nucleotides: TGTGCCATCAGTGAGTCGACTAGCGGACTCTACAATGAGCAGTTCTTC. Translation: CAISESTSGLYNEQFF.